This T cell receptor (beta chain) was documented in a study of CD8+ T cells in alopecia areata. Investigators isolated RNA and reverse transcribed it into cDNA to act as the sequencing template. The assay was immunoSEQ multiplex PCR, and TCRdb's table has in-frame clones only and misses some. The data hold approximately 180,000 clones, with about 67% observed a single time. V shed 6 bases and J shed 0 bases, with 24 bases lying between them. Germline V CDR1 and CDR2: WSHSY, SAAADI. The CDR3 extends over 19 amino acids. The receptor was derived from a human donor with alopecia areata. Specimen: CD8+ T cells sorted from blood, collected at week 0. This chain connects TRBV10-2 to TRBJ2-4; a possible D gene is TRBD1 (6 bases). This CDR3 is CASSRTRTQGILAKNIQYF. The CDR3 nucleotides read TGCGCCAGCAGCCGAACGAGGACTCAGGGGATACTAGCCAAAAACATTCAGTACTTC.